What follows are 9 T cell receptor beta chains derived from one specimen sequenced in a study of cytomegalovirus exposure and HLA in healthy donors. The PCR ran on 60 Vbeta and 13 Jbeta primers. Assay: immunoSEQ multiplex PCR; the TCRdb copy retains only in-frame clones and omits some. The sample lists roughly 140,000 clones, almost 80% occurring once. Sample: PBMCs. These receptors were obtained from a woman in her twenties or thirties in good health and CMV-seronegative.

The gene calls are TRBV10-1 and TRBJ2-2, with D possibly TRBD2 on 6 matching bases. Trimming cost V 0 bases and J 7 bases, with 12 bases left between them. CDR1 WNHNN and CDR2 SYGVQD come from the germline V gene (reference sequence). The CDR3 is made up of 15 amino acids. In DNA form, the CDR3 reads TGCGCCAGCAGTGAGTCGGGACGGGGGATCGGGGAGCTGTTTTTT. Residues: CASSESGRGIGELFF.

V and J are TRBV2 and TRBJ2-1; the D gene is possibly TRBD2 (7 bases). CDR1 SNHLY and CDR2 FYNNEI come from the germline V gene. The CDR3 has 17 amino acids. Trimming took off 5 bases at V and 9 bases at J, with 26 bases between the two ends. CDR3 in amino acids: CASSPPGRGNRESEQFF. CDR3 DNA sequence: TGTGCCAGCAGTCCCCCTGGGCGGGGGAACAGGGAGAGTGAGCAGTTCTTC. Drawing the rest from reference TRBV2 and TRBJ2-1, the complete variable domain is EPEVTQTPSHQVTQMGQEVILRCVPISNHLYFYWYRQILGQKVEFLVSFYNNEISEKSEIFDDQFSVERPDGSNFTLKIRSTKLEDSAMYFCASSPPGRGNRESEQFFGPGTRLTVL.

About this clone: The same CDR3 is also encoded by other DNA sequences in this sample. This rearrangement joins TRBV7-2 to TRBJ2-7; D ambiguous. Germline V lookup: CDR1 SGHTA, CDR2 FQGNSA. The CDR3 runs to 13 residues. The V and J ends lost 5 bases and 0 bases respectively, with 8 bases between them. This CDR3 is CASSPPSSYEQYF. The DNA for the CDR3 is TGTGCCAGCAGCCCCCCTAGCTCCTACGAGCAGTACTTC.

This clone was picked up one time. The rearrangement joins TRBV4-1 to TRBJ1-2; D gene unclear. Between the trimmed V and J ends, which lost 0 bases and 8 bases, there was a span of 10 bases. CDR3 length: 13 amino acids. The germline V gene encodes CDR1 MGHRA and CDR2 YSYEKL. CDR3 in amino acids: CASSQDSPGGYTF. CDR3 coding DNA: TGCGCCAGCAGCCAAGACAGCCCGGGAGGCTACACCTTC.

The chain combines TRBV5-1 with TRBJ1-2, with D possibly being TRBD1 (6 bases). The CDR3 has 18 residues. Germline V lookup: CDR1 SGHRS, CDR2 YFSETQ. V was pared by 1 base and J by 2 bases, with 21 bases between. CDR3 nucleotides: TGCGCCAGCAGCTTGTTGACAGGCCGCTCACTCAAAAACTATGGCTACACCTTC. As protein: CASSLLTGRSLKNYGYTF.

The chain couples TRBV7-3 to TRBJ2-1; D may be TRBD1 (5 bases). The V gene lost 0 bases and the J gene lost 0 bases, with 6 bases spanning the gap. This CDR3 comprises 15 residues. Germline values: CDR1 SGHTA, CDR2 FQGTGA. CDR3 nucleotide sequence: TGTGCCAGCAGCTTAACGCAGGGCTCCTACAATGAGCAGTTCTTC. Protein product: CASSLTQGSYNEQFF.

This clone was found once. The chain has TRBV11-1 and TRBJ1-6; 8 bases match TRBD1. The CDR3 length is 13 residues. V gave up 4 bases and J gave up 10 bases; unmatched junction bases: 3. CDR1 SGHAT and CDR2 FQDESV come from the germline V gene (reference sequence). CDR3 in amino acids: CASSSGGGSPLHF. The CDR3 DNA reads TGTGCCAGCAGCTCAGGGGGCGGCTCACCCCTCCACTTT.

The rearrangement links TRBV19 to TRBJ2-1, with D tentatively TRBD2 (6 bases). CDR1 and CDR2 (germline): LNHDA, SQIVND (reference sequence). Trimming shortened V by 10 bases and J by 10 bases, and 17 bases separated the two germline ends. The CDR3 spans 12 residues. The CDR3 DNA sequence: TGTGCCACCTGGGACTGGACCGGGGAGCAGTTCTTC. Translation: CATWDWTGEQFF.

This chain connects TRBV9 to TRBJ1-1; D call uncertain. V was clipped by 0 bases and J by 7 bases, with 10 bases between them. Germline CDR1 SGDLS, CDR2 YYNGEE. The CDR3 runs to 13 residues. CDR3 sequence: CASSVAGGFEAFF. CDR3 nucleotide sequence: TGTGCCAGCAGCGTAGCTGGAGGGTTTGAAGCTTTCTTT.